This T cell receptor beta chain was captured by sequencing in a study of PD-1 blockade in classical Hodgkin lymphoma. Study details: Patients were treated with nivolumab at 3 mg/kg, and this was given intravenously every 2 weeks. General study points: Before treatment, complete responders showed about the same diversity as newly diagnosed patients. At C4D1, TCR diversity had climbed significantly for CD4+ cells, though not for CD8+ cells.

To note about this clone: The antigen remains undetermined.

TCRdb's table, derived via immunoSEQ multiplex PCR, lists solely in-frame clones and lacks some. The sample carries about 93,000 clones, 78% recorded once. Documented time point: cycle 4 day 1 (C4D1), after around six weeks of nivolumab. Every single patient, without exception, relapsed after autologous stem cell transplantation, and brentuximab vedotin exposure varied. With V trimmed by 1 base and J by 4 bases, 0 bases remained unmatched. CDR1 is LGHNT, CDR2 FRNRAP, per germline. This CDR3 has 15 amino acids. This TCR was recovered from a human donor with classical Hodgkin lymphoma. Material: peripheral blood mononuclear cells (PBMCs), obtained before the fourth cycle of nivolumab. J is TRBJ2-1 and V is TRBV12-5; 11 bases are a match to TRBD2. The CDR3 DNA sequence: TGTGCTAGTGGTTTGGGACTAGCGGGATACAATGAGCAGTTCTTC. The encoded protein is CASGLGLAGYNEQFF.